This T cell receptor (beta chain) was identified in a study of blood T cell repertoires in COVID-19. Sequencing used immunoSEQ multiplex PCR; TCRdb keeps in-frame clones, though not all of them. The table lists 250,000 or so clones, around 93% of them singletons, with around 2.8% in the top ten. This CDR3 contains 13 residues. Germline V gives CDR1 MNHEY, CDR2 SVGAGI. The germline V and J ends were trimmed by 6 bases and 6 bases, with 11 bases remaining between them. The V and J genes are TRBV6-5 and TRBJ2-2; D gene unclear. The specimen was PBMCs or T cells enriched from blood (not recorded which). This clonotype originated in a man between 40 and 49 years old who had been exposed to COVID-19. As DNA, the CDR3 is TGTGCCAGCAGCGCCCCGGTTTCCGGGGAGCTGTTTTTT. This gives the protein CASSAPVSGELFF.